This TCR beta chain was identified during a study of early T cells in non-severe SARS-CoV-2 infection. Study overall: Investigators sequenced bulk RNA drawn from unsorted whole blood, and chains remained unpaired. Study results and caveats: Matching results from VDJdb favored anti-spike CD8 responses, leaving private and CD4 specificities undetected.

This clonotype has only a few counts. What it binds is unknown. The protocol attached unique molecular identifiers to individual cDNA molecules. Via MiXCR, TCRdb re-called the 5' RACE reads, giving one row per CDR3 protein. Of around 93,000 distinct CDR3 sequences detected, 10% to 15% appear once; the ten largest clones hold about 4.4%. CDR3 length: 12 amino acids. Unmatched junction bases numbered 5, after V lost 4 bases and J lost 5 bases. Germline-derived CDR1 and CDR2 are GTSNPN and SVGIG (reference sequence). Here the sequenced sample was whole blood, taken at baseline. The source of this sequence is an adult who was a healthcare worker with PCR-confirmed SARS-CoV-2 infection or an uninfected control (not recorded which). This chain joins TRBV30 and TRBJ2-7, with 7 bases aligning to TRBD1. In DNA form, the CDR3 reads TGTGCCTGGAACAGGGGCGTGGACGAGCAGTACTTC. Protein: CAWNRGVDEQYF. The whole variable domain, remainder taken from reference TRBV30 and TRBJ2-7, is SQTIHQWPATLVQPVGSPLSLECTVEGTSNPNLYWYRQAAGRGLQLLFYSVGIGQISSEVPQNLSASRPQDRQFILSSKKLLLSDSGFYLCAWNRGVDEQYFGPGTRLTVT.